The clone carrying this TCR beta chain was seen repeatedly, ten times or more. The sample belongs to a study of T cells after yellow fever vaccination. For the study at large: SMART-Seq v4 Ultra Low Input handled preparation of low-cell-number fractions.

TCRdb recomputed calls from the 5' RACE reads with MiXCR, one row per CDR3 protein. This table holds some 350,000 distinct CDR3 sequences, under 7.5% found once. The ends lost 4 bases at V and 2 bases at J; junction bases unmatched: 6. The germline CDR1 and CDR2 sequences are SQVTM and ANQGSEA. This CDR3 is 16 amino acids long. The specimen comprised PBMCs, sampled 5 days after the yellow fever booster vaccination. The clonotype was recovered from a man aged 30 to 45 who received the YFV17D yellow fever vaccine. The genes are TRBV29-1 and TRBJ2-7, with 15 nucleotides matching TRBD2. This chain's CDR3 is CSVAGLAGGRTYEQYF. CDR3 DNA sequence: TGCAGCGTTGCGGGACTAGCGGGAGGCCGGACCTACGAGCAGTACTTC.